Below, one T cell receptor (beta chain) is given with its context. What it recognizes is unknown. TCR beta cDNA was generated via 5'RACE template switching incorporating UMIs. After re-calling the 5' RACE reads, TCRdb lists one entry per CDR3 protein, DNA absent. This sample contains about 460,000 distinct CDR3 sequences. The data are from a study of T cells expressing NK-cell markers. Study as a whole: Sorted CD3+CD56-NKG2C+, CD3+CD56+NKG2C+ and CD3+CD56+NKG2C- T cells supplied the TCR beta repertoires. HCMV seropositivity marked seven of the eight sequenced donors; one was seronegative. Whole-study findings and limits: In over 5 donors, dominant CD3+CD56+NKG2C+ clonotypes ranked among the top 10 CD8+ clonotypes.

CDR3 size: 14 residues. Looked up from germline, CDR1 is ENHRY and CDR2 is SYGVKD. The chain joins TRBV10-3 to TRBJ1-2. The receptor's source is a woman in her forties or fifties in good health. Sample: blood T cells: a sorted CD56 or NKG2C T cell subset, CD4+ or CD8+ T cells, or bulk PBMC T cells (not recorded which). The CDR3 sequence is CAITSITTNYGYTF.